This T cell receptor beta chain appears in the sequencing data of a study of OX40 agonist ivuxolimab in advanced cancers. Study details: Patients were roughly 87% male with ages roughly 20 to 80, mean 60.

In germline, CDR1 is MNHEY, CDR2 SMNVEV (reference sequence). This CDR3 has 15 amino acids. V shed 3 bases and J 3 bases; nucleotides not matched to a gene: 4. Only one count was recorded for this clone. Only in-frame clones appear in the TCRdb table, and some are missing; sequencing was by immunoSEQ multiplex PCR. The data hold about 63,000 clones, with around 90% observed a single time. The chain couples TRBV27 to TRBJ2-7; TRBD2 matches 11 bases. The source is an adult with an advanced solid tumor such as melanoma, head and neck, liver or kidney cancer. This specimen consisted of CD4+ or CD8+ T cells sorted from blood, obtained in a trial of the OX40 agonist ivuxolimab. The CDR3 DNA sequence: TGTGCCAGCAGTTTGGCCGGGACTAGCGGCTACGAGCAGTACTTC. Protein: CASSLAGTSGYEQYF.